The 30 T cell receptor beta chains reported below all come from one sample, sequenced in a study of shared clonotypes between healthy human individuals. Naive CD8 cells comprised CD45RO-negative, CCR7-positively selected cells, excluding terminally differentiated effector memory CD45RA+ cells. Libraries were prepared by immunoSEQ multiplex PCR; TCRdb keeps only in-frame clonotypes and omits some of them. Of 2 million or so clones in the sample, over 85% were seen once. Sequences were obtained from naive CD8+ T cells sorted from blood. The receptors here all came from a man aged 18 to 30 in good health.

The chain joins TRBV4-3 to TRBJ1-1; D uncertain. The CDR3 sequence is 13 residues long. Trimming cost V 3 bases and J 5 bases, with 10 bases left between them. Looked up from germline, CDR1 is LGHNA and CDR2 is YSLEER. The DNA for the CDR3 is TGCGCCAGCAGCCAGACCCAAAGGACTGAAGCTTTCTTT. Translating it yields CASSQTQRTEAFF.

This chain links TRBV4-1 with TRBJ1-5; possibly TRBD1 for D (5 bases). V was cut by 2 bases and J by 6 bases, with 11 bases left in between. The length of the CDR3 is 14 residues. Per germline, CDR1 MGHRA and CDR2 YSYEKL. As DNA, the CDR3 is TGCGCCAGCAGCCAACCGGGGCAGACTCAGCCCCAGCATTTT. This gives the protein CASSQPGQTQPQHF.

This clone has ten or more counts. The chain recombines TRBV30 with TRBJ2-4, with D perhaps TRBD1 (5 bases). There are 15 residues in the CDR3. Germline V lookup: CDR1 GTSNPN, CDR2 SVGIG (reference sequence). The V gene lost 0 bases and the J gene lost 2 bases, with 11 bases spanning the gap. This CDR3 reads CAWSVRGATKNIQYF. CDR3 nucleotide sequence: TGTGCCTGGAGTGTAAGGGGCGCGACCAAAAACATTCAGTACTTC.

In the case of this clone: In the same sample, other DNA sequences code for this CDR3. The chain joins TRBV4-1 to TRBJ2-3; no clear D gene. The germline V and J ends were trimmed by 3 bases and 0 bases, with 7 bases remaining between them. The CDR3 is made up of 14 amino acids. Looked up from germline, CDR1 is MGHRA and CDR2 is YSYEKL. As DNA, the CDR3 is TGCGCCAGCAGCCAGGGCCCTAGCACAGATACGCAGTATTTT. This codes for CASSQGPSTDTQYF.

In its sample, this clone was seen once. The rearrangement links TRBV19 to TRBJ2-4; possible D gene TRBD2, 7 bases. Trimming shortened V by 7 bases and J by 4 bases, and 14 bases separated the two germline ends. Germline CDR1 and CDR2: LNHDA and SQIVND (reference sequence). The CDR3 contains 14 residues. The CDR3 DNA sequence: TGTGCCAGTATCGGGCGGGGGCAGAAAAACATTCAGTACTTC. Its translation is CASIGRGQKNIQYF.

This chain joins TRBV7-9 and TRBJ1-4; no firm D call. From germline, CDR1 is SEHNR and CDR2 FQNEAQ (reference sequence). The CDR3 has 16 residues. V was shortened by 6 bases and J by 4 bases, with 18 bases between the two germline ends. CDR3 region: CASRGKDGPYNEKLFF. The CDR3 DNA is TGTGCCAGCAGAGGAAAGGACGGACCGTATAATGAAAAACTGTTTTTT. The whole variable domain, filled in from reference TRBV7-9 and TRBJ1-4, reads DTGVSQNPRHKITKRGQNVTFRCDPISEHNRLYWYRQTLGQGPEFLTYFQNEAQLEKSRLLSDRFSAERPKGSFSTLEIQRTEQGDSAMYLCASRGKDGPYNEKLFFGSGTQLSVL.

V and J are TRBV13 and TRBJ1-2; the D is unclear. CDR3 size: 13 residues. The germline CDR1 and CDR2 sequences are PRHDT and FYEKMQ (reference sequence). With 0 bases removed from V and 4 bases from J, the gap between germline ends came to 6 bases. The CDR3 is CASSLGQSYGYTF. The CDR3 region has the DNA TGTGCCAGCAGCTTAGGCCAGTCCTATGGCTACACCTTC.

Of note for this clone: Within the sample, other DNA sequences also encode this same CDR3. The chain carries TRBV7-9 and TRBJ1-1, with D maybe TRBD1 (5 bases). The CDR3 totals 12 residues. V was pared by 3 bases and J by 5 bases, with 7 bases between. Germline V lookup: CDR1 SEHNR, CDR2 FQNEAQ (reference sequence). CDR3 sequence (DNA): TGTGCCAGCAGCTTGGGGGTTACTGAAGCTTTCTTT. Its protein is CASSLGVTEAFF.

This chain links TRBV5-4 with TRBJ2-7, with D hard to call. V was cut by 0 bases and J by 4 bases, with 8 bases left in between. The CDR3 extends over 13 amino acids. The V gene's germline CDR1 is SGHNT and CDR2 YYREEE (reference sequence). The CDR3 is CASSLGGEYEQYF. As DNA, the CDR3 is TGTGCCAGCAGCTTGGGTGGAGAATACGAGCAGTACTTC.

This rearrangement joins TRBV28 to TRBJ2-7, with D unclear. The CDR3 has 13 residues. The ends were cut back, 6 bases at V and 4 bases at J, with 13 bases in the middle. The germline CDR1 and CDR2 sequences are MDHEN and SYDVKM. The DNA of the CDR3 is TGTGCCAGCAGCCAAGCGTGGCAATACGAGCAGTACTTC. Protein product: CASSQAWQYEQYF. The full variable domain, its missing parts supplied by reference TRBV28 and TRBJ2-7, is DVKVTQSSRYLVKRTGEKVFLECVQDMDHENMFWYRQDPGLGLRLIYFSYDVKMKEKGDIPEGYSVSREKKERFSLILESASTNQTSMYLCASSQAWQYEQYFGPGTRLTVT.

As for this clone: The sample holds other DNA sequences that translate to the same CDR3. This sequence joins TRBV27 and TRBJ2-3, with D tentatively TRBD1 (7 bases). This CDR3 spans 15 amino acids. Trimming removed 2 bases at V and 3 bases at J, with 12 bases between. Germline V gene data show CDR1 as MNHEY and CDR2 as SMNVEV (reference sequence). The CDR3 spells CASSLIPGGTDTQYF. CDR3 nucleotides: TGTGCCAGCAGTTTAATTCCAGGGGGGACAGATACGCAGTATTTT.

This chain connects TRBV9 to TRBJ2-7; weak D call: TRBD1 (5 bases). The CDR3 contains 14 residues. From germline, CDR1 is SGDLS and CDR2 YYNGEE. Trimming took 2 bases from V and 3 from J, leaving 12 bases between them. CDR3 sequence reads: CASSVRPQGYEQYF. DNA of the CDR3: TGTGCCAGCAGCGTCCGACCCCAGGGCTACGAGCAGTACTTC.

The rearrangement uses TRBV27 and TRBJ1-4, with a possible D match to TRBD1 (6 bases). This CDR3 has 14 amino acids. CDR1 and CDR2 (germline): MNHEY, SMNVEV (reference sequence). V was cut by 2 bases and J by 7 bases, with 11 bases left in between. This CDR3 is CASSLVTGSEKLFF. CDR3 DNA sequence: TGTGCCAGCAGTTTAGTCACAGGGAGTGAAAAACTGTTTTTT.

The rearrangement links TRBV19 to TRBJ2-1; 7 nucleotides line up with TRBD2. In germline, CDR1 is LNHDA, CDR2 SQIVND (reference sequence). The V gene end was trimmed by 3 bases and the J gene end by 2 bases; junction bases not matched to a gene: 4. The length of the CDR3 is 15 residues. CDR3 DNA sequence: TGTGCCAGTAGTATGTTGCTAGCGGCCTACAATGAGCAGTTCTTC. Protein: CASSMLLAAYNEQFF. Complete variable domain (other parts from reference TRBV19 and TRBJ2-1): DGGITQSPKYLFRKEGQNVTLSCEQNLNHDAMYWYRQDPGQGLRLIYYSQIVNDFQKGDIAEGYSVSREKKESFPLTVTSAQKNPTAFYLCASSMLLAAYNEQFFGPGTRLTVL.

This chain uses TRBV2 with TRBJ2-7; 8 bases are a match to TRBD2. Germline loops: CDR1 SNHLY, CDR2 FYNNEI. The trim removed 8 bases at V and 2 bases at J, leaving 11 bases unmatched. CDR3 length equals 15 residues. CDR3 sequence (DNA): TGTGCCAGCGCACTCCCGGGACTAGAGACCTACGAGCAGTACTTC. Protein sequence: CASALPGLETYEQYF. The whole variable domain, remainder taken from reference TRBV2 and TRBJ2-7, is EPEVTQTPSHQVTQMGQEVILRCVPISNHLYFYWYRQILGQKVEFLVSFYNNEISEKSEIFDDQFSVERPDGSNFTLKIRSTKLEDSAMYFCASALPGLETYEQYFGPGTRLTVT.

The chain is built from TRBV15 and TRBJ2-3; D is perhaps TRBD2 (5 bases). The germline V gene encodes CDR1 LNHNV and CDR2 YYDKDF (reference sequence). CDR3 size: 15 residues. V lost 1 base, J lost 0 bases, and 8 bases lay in between. The CDR3 region is CATSRGPGSTDTQYF. CDR3 nucleotide sequence: TGTGCCACCAGCAGAGGGCCGGGGAGCACAGATACGCAGTATTTT.

This clone was detected once. The chain employs TRBV7-8 and TRBJ1-2; D not certain. V was clipped by 5 bases and J by 7 bases, with 17 bases between them. Looked up from germline, CDR1 is SGHVS and CDR2 is FQNEAQ. The CDR3 sequence is 14 residues long. CDR3 sequence reads: CASSPIGDSRGYTF. Here the CDR3 DNA reads TGTGCCAGCAGCCCAATTGGGGATTCGCGTGGCTACACCTTC.

The count of this clone is one. The chain employs TRBV7-9 and TRBJ2-7; 8 bases are shared with TRBD2. Germline-derived CDR1 and CDR2 are SEHNR and FQNEAQ (reference sequence). The CDR3 spans 15 residues. The junction had 12 bases not matched to a gene; V was cut back by 4 bases and J by 7 bases. For the CDR3, the DNA is TGTGCCAGCAGCTGGCTTAGCGGGATCTCGGGGGAGCAGTACTTC. Translated: CASSWLSGISGEQYF. The complete variable domain, with remaining parts taken from reference TRBV7-9 and TRBJ2-7, reads DTGVSQNPRHKITKRGQNVTFRCDPISEHNRLYWYRQTLGQGPEFLTYFQNEAQLEKSRLLSDRFSAERPKGSFSTLEIQRTEQGDSAMYLCASSWLSGISGEQYFGPGTRLTVT.

The V call is TRBV2, the J call TRBJ1-1; tentatively, D is TRBD1 (6 bases). The CDR3 sequence is 14 residues long. V lost 3 bases and J lost 0, with 8 bases in between. Germline CDR1 is SNHLY and CDR2 is FYNNEI. CDR3 nucleotide sequence: TGTGCCAGCAGTGAGTGGACAGTGAACACTGAAGCTTTCTTT. As protein: CASSEWTVNTEAFF.

The chain combines TRBV5-8 with TRBJ1-5; D is ambiguous. This CDR3 has 15 amino acids. Germline lookup yields CDR1 SGHTS and CDR2 YDEGEE. Trimming removed 2 bases from V and 1 base from J, with 10 bases in between. CDR3 coding DNA: TGTGCCAGCAGCTTAACAGCGATCAGCAATCAGCCCCAGCATTTT. Protein product: CASSLTAISNQPQHF.

The V call is TRBV11-2, the J call TRBJ2-3; 9 nucleotides agree with TRBD2. This CDR3 region has 15 residues. The junction had 4 bases not matched to a gene; V was cut back by 4 bases and J by 2 bases. CDR1 is SGHAT and CDR2 is FQNNGV in the germline V gene. This CDR3 is CASSSQRGDTDTQYF. The CDR3 bases are TGTGCCAGCAGCTCCCAGCGGGGGGACACAGATACGCAGTATTTT.

The chain uses TRBV9 and TRBJ2-2; D may be TRBD1 (5 bases). This CDR3 is built from 14 residues. Germline V gene lookup returns CDR1 SGDLS and CDR2 YYNGEE. Trimming cost V 4 bases and J 5 bases, with 12 bases left between them. The CDR3 coding sequence is TGTGCCAGCAGCCTAAACCCAGGGACCGGGGAGCTGTTTTTT. Protein product: CASSLNPGTGELFF.

The chain joins TRBV25-1 to TRBJ1-1, with D unclear. The CDR3 covers 16 residues. Trimming cost V 2 bases and J 0 bases, with 13 bases left between them. CDR1 is MGHDK, CDR2 SYGVNS, per germline. CDR3 protein: CASSERLNLMNTEAFF. CDR3 nucleotide sequence: TGTGCCAGCAGTGAAAGGCTAAACCTCATGAACACTGAAGCTTTCTTT.

The J gene is TRBJ2-7, the V gene TRBV27, with TRBD1 identical over 11 bases. Trimming took 6 bases from V and 3 from J; bases not matched to a gene: 7. This CDR3 has 15 amino acids. The V gene's germline CDR1 is MNHEY and CDR2 SMNVEV (reference sequence). Here the CDR3 DNA reads TGTGCCAGCAGCTACGGGACAGGGGGTAACTACGAGCAGTACTTC. Amino acid sequence: CASSYGTGGNYEQYF.

This clone appeared once. This chain links TRBV28 with TRBJ1-5, with a tentative D call TRBD1 (5 bases). Trimming shortened V by 2 bases and J by 1 base, and 12 bases separated the two germline ends. This CDR3 is built from 16 residues. Germline-derived CDR1 and CDR2 are MDHEN and SYDVKM. The CDR3 bases are TGTGCCAGCAGTTTAGGGGGGTTGGACAGCAATCAGCCCCAGCATTTT. Translating it yields CASSLGGLDSNQPQHF.

The rearrangement uses TRBV5-4 and TRBJ2-5; TRBD2 agrees at 9 bases. V lost 4 bases, J lost 3 bases, and 13 bases stayed unmatched. Looked up from germline, CDR1 is SGHNT and CDR2 is YYREEE (reference sequence). The CDR3 length is 17 residues. The CDR3 nucleotides are TGTGCCAGCAGCGACCTTACTAGCGGGTGGGGAGAAGAGACCCAGTACTTC. Its translation: CASSDLTSGWGEETQYF.

Notes on this clone: Other DNA sequences in the sample encode the same CDR3. The chain employs TRBV13 and TRBJ1-2, with D unclear. Germline-derived CDR1 and CDR2 are PRHDT and FYEKMQ (reference sequence). The V end was cut by 0 bases, the J end by 2 bases, with 7 bases between. The CDR3 has 14 amino acids. The CDR3 spells CASSLGDGNYGYTF. CDR3 nucleotides: TGTGCCAGCAGCTTAGGGGATGGGAACTATGGCTACACCTTC.

The CDR3 protein is CASSSNPRGQETQYF. The CDR3, as DNA: TGTGCCAGCAGCTCCAACCCCAGGGGTCAAGAGACCCAGTACTTC. This chain joins TRBV7-6 and TRBJ2-5, with D possibly being TRBD1 (6 bases). V was cut by 4 bases and J by 2 bases, with 14 bases left in between. The CDR3 sequence is 15 residues long. Germline CDR1 reads SGHVS; CDR2 reads FNYEAQ.

For the CDR3, the DNA is TGTGCCAGCAGCACGATCCTACAGAGTTATAGCAATCAGCCCCAGCATTTT. Its protein is CASSTILQSYSNQPQHF. The gene calls are TRBV2 and TRBJ1-5; D gene uncertain. V gave up 6 bases and J gave up 0 bases, with 18 bases separating them. In germline, CDR1 is SNHLY, CDR2 FYNNEI. The CDR3 is 17 residues long.

The chain uses TRBV30 and TRBJ1-2, with 10 bases aligning to TRBD1. Germline V gives CDR1 GTSNPN, CDR2 SVGIG (reference sequence). The CDR3 sequence is 15 residues long. J was trimmed by 3 bases and V by 3 bases; bases with no gene match: 7. CDR3 sequence (DNA): TGTGCCTGGAGCCACGGACAGGGGGGCGACTATGGCTACACCTTC. It translates to CAWSHGQGGDYGYTF.